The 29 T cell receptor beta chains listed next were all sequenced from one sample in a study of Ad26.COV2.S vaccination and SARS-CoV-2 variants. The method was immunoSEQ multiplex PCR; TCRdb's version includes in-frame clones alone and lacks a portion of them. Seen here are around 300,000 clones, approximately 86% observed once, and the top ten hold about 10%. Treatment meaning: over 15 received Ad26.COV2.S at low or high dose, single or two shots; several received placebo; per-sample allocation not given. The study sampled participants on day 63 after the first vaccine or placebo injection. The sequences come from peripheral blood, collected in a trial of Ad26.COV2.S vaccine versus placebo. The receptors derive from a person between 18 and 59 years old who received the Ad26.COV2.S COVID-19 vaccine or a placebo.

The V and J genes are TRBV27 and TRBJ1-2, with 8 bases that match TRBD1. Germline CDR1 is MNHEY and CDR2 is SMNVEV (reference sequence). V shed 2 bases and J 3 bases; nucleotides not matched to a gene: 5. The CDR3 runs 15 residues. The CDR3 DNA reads TGTGCCAGCAGTTTAATCGGACAGGGACACTATGGCTACACCTTC. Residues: CASSLIGQGHYGYTF.

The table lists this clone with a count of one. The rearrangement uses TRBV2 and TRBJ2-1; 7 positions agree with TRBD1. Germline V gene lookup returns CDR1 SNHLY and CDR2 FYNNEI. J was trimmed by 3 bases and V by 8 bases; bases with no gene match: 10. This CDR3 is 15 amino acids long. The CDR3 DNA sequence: TGTGCCAGCGGTTTAGGGACAGAATTCTACAATGAGCAGTTCTTC. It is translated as CASGLGTEFYNEQFF. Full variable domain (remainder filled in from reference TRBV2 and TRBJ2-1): EPEVTQTPSHQVTQMGQEVILRCVPISNHLYFYWYRQILGQKVEFLVSFYNNEISEKSEIFDDQFSVERPDGSNFTLKIRSTKLEDSAMYFCASGLGTEFYNEQFFGPGTRLTVL.

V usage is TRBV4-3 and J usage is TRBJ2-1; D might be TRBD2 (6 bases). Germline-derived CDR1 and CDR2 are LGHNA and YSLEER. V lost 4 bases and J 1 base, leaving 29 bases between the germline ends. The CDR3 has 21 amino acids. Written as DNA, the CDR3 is TGCGCCAGCAGCCCCTCTGTACCGACACCCAGCCTAGCGAGATCCTACAATGAGCAGTTCTTC. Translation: CASSPSVPTPSLARSYNEQFF.

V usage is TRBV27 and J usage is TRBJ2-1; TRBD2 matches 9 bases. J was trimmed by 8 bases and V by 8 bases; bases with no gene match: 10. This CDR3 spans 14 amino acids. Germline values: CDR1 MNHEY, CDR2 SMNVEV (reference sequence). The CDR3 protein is CASGEREVFYEQFF. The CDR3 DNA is TGTGCCAGCGGCGAGCGGGAGGTGTTTTATGAGCAGTTCTTC.

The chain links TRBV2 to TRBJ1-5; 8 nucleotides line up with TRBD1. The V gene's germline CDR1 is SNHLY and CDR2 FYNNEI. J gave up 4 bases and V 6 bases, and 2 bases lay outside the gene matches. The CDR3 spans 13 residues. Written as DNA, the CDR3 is TGTGCCAGCAGCGGACAGGGAAATCAGCCCCAGCATTTT. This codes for CASSGQGNQPQHF. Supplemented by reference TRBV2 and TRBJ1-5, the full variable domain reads EPEVTQTPSHQVTQMGQEVILRCVPISNHLYFYWYRQILGQKVEFLVSFYNNEISEKSEIFDDQFSVERPDGSNFTLKIRSTKLEDSAMYFCASSGQGNQPQHFGDGTRLSIL.

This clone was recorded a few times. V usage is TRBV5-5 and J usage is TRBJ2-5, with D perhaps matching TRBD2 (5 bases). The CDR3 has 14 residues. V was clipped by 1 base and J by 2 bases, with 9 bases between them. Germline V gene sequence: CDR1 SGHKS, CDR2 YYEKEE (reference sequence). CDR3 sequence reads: CASSLTRLQETQYF. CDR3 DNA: TGTGCCAGCAGCTTGACCCGACTACAAGAGACCCAGTACTTC.

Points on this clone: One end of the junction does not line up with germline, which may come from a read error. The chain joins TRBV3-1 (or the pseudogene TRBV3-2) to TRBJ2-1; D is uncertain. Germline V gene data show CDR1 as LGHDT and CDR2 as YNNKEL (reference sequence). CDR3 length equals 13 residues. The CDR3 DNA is TGTGCCAGCAGCCAAGATCTATTCCAATACACGATCTTC. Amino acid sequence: CASSQDLFQYTIF.

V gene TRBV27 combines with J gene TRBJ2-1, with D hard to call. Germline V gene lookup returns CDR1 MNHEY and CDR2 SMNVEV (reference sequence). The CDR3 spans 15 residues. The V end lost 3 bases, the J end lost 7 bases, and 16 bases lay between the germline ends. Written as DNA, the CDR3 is TGTGCCAGCAGTTTTAACGGAGTCCCGCGGAATGAGCAGTTCTTC. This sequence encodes CASSFNGVPRNEQFF.

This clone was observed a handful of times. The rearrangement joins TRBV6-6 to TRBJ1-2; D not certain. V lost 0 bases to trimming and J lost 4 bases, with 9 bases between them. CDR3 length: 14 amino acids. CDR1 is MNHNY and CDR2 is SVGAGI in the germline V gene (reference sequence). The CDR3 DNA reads TGTGCCAGCAGTTACTCTGGCAGGTCCTATGGCTACACCTTC. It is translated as CASSYSGRSYGYTF.

CDR3 nucleotide sequence: TGTGCCAGCAGCTTAAGGAGGGTTAGCGGGGAGCTGTTTTTT. Amino acids: CASSLRRVSGELFF. The chain carries TRBV7-2 and TRBJ2-2; perhaps TRBD2 as D (6 bases). Trimming pared 2 bases from V and 7 bases from J, leaving 11 bases between. CDR3 length: 14 amino acids. The germline V gene has CDR1 SGHTA and CDR2 FQGNSA.

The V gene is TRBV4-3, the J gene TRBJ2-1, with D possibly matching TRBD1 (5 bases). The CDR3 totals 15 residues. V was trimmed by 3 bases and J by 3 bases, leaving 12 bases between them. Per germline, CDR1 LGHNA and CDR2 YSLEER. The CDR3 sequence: CASSQNRLLYNEQFF. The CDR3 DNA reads TGCGCCAGCAGCCAGAACAGGTTGCTCTACAATGAGCAGTTCTTC.

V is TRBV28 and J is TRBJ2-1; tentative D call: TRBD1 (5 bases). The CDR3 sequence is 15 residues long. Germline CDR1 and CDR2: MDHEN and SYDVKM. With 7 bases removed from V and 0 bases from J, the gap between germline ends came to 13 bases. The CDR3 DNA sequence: TGTGCCAGCAACGAACAGGTTAGCTCCTACAATGAGCAGTTCTTC. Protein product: CASNEQVSSYNEQFF.

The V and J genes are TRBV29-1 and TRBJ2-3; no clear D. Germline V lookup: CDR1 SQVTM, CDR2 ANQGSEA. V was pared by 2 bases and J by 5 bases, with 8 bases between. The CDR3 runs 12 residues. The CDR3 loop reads CSVESTEDTQYF. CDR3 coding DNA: TGCAGCGTTGAATCTACAGAAGATACGCAGTATTTT.

The chain's CDR3 is CASSLVLGYEQYF. The CDR3 DNA follows: TGTGCCAGCAGTTTGGTCCTAGGGTACGAGCAGTACTTC. V usage is TRBV27 and J usage is TRBJ2-7; D remains unclear. Germline values: CDR1 MNHEY, CDR2 SMNVEV (reference sequence). The CDR3 sequence is 13 residues long. The germline V and J ends were trimmed by 3 bases and 4 bases, with 10 bases remaining between them.

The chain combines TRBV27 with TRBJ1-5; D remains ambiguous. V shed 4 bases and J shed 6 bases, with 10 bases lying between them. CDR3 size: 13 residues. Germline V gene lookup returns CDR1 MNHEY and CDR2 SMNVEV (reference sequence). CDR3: CASSSRYPQPQHF. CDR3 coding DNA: TGTGCCAGCAGTTCCAGGTACCCTCAGCCCCAGCATTTT.

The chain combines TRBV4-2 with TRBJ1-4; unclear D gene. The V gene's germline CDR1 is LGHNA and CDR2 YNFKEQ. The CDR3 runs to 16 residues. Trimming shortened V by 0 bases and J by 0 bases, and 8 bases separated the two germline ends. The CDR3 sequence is CASSQEEGATNEKLFF. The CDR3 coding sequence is TGTGCCAGCAGCCAAGAGGAGGGCGCAACTAATGAAAAACTGTTTTTT.

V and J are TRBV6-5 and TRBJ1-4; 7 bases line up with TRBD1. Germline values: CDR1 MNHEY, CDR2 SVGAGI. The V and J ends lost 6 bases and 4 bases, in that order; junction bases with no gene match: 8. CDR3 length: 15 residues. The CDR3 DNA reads TGTGCCAGCAGACTCTCCGGGACAGTTAATGAAAAACTGTTTTTT. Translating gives CASRLSGTVNEKLFF.

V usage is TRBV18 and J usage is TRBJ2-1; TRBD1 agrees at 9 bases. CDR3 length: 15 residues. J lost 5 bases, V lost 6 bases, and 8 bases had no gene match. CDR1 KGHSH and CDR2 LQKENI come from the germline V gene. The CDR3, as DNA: TGTGCCAGCTCTACCGGGACAGGGATTAACAATGAGCAGTTCTTC. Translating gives CASSTGTGINNEQFF.

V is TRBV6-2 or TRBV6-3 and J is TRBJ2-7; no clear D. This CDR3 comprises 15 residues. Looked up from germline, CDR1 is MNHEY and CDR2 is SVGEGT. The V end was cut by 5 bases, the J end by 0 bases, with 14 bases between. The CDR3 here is CASSPWAESSYEQYF. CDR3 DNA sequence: TGTGCCAGCAGTCCCTGGGCAGAGAGCTCCTACGAGCAGTACTTC.

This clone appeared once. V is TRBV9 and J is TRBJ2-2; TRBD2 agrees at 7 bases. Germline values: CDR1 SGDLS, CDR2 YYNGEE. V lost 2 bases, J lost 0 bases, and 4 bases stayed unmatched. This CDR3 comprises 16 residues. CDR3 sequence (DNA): TGTGCCAGCAGCGTCCTTGCGGGGGCGAACACCGGGGAGCTGTTTTTT. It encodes CASSVLAGANTGELFF.

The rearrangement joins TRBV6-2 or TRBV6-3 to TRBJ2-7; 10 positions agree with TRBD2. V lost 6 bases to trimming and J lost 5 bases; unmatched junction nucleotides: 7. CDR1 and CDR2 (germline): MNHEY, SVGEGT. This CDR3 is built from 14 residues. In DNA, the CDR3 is TGTGCCAGCAGCCCCGGACTAGCGGTCGACGAGCAGTACTTC. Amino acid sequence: CASSPGLAVDEQYF.

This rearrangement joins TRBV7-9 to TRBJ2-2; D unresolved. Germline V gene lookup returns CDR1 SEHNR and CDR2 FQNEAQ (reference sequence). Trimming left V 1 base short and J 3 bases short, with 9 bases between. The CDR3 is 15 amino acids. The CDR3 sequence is CASSLVSRDTGELFF. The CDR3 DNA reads TGTGCCAGCAGCTTAGTTTCCCGGGACACCGGGGAGCTGTTTTTT.

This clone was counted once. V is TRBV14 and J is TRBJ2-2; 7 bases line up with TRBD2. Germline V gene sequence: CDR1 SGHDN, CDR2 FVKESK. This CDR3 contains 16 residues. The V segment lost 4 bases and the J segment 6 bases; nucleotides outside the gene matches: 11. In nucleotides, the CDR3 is TGTGCCAGCAGCCGCCCAAGCGGGGCAGCGTCCGGGGAGCTGTTTTTT. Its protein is CASSRPSGAASGELFF.

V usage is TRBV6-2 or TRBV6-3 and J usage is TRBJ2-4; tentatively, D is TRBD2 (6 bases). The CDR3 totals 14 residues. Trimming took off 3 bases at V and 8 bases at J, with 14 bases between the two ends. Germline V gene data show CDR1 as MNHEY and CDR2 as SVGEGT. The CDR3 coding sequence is TGTGCCAGCAGTTATCCGGGGGATTTGGACATTCAGTACTTC. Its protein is CASSYPGDLDIQYF.

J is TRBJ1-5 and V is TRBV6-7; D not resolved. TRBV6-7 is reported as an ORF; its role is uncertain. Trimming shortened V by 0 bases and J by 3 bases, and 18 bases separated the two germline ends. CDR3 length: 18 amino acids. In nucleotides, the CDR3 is TGTGCCAGCAGTTACTCGATTACCGCCGAAAACCTCAATCAGCCCCAGCATTTT. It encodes CASSYSITAENLNQPQHF.

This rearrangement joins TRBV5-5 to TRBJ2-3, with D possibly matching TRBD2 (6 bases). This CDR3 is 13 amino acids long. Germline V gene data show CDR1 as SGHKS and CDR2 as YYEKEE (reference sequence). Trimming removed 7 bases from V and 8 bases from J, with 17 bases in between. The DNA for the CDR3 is TGTGCCAGCGAAGGCGGGGCCCGAGGTACGCAGTATTTT. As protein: CASEGGARGTQYF.

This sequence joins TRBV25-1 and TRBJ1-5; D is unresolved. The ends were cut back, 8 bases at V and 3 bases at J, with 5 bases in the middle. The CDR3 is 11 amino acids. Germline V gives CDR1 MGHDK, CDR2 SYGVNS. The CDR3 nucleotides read TGTGCCAGCCTGGTCAATCAGCCCCAGCATTTT. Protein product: CASLVNQPQHF.

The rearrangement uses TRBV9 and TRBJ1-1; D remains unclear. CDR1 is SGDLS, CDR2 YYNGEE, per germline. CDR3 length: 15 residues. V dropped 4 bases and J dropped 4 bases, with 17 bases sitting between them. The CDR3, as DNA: TGTGCCAGCAGCTACACGGACGCCCGGGGCACTGAAGCTTTCTTT. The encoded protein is CASSYTDARGTEAFF.

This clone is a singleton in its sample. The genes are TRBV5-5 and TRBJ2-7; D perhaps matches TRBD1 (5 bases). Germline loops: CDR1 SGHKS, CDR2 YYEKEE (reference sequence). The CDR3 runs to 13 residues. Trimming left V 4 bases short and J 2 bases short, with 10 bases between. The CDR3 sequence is CASSKTETYEQYF. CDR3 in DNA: TGTGCCAGCAGCAAGACAGAGACCTACGAGCAGTACTTC.